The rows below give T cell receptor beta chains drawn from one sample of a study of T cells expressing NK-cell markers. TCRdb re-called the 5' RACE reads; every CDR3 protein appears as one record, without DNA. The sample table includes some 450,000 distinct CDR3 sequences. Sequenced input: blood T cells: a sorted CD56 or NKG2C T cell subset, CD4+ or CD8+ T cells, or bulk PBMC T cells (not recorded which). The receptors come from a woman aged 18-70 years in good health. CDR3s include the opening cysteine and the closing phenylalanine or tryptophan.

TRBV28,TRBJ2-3,CASGGGPDTQYF
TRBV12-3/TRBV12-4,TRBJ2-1,CASSLGSGEDEQFF
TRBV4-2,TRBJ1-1,CASRAGSTARTEAFF
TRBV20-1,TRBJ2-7,CSACCRGDLYEQYF
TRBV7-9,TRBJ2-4,CASSLGPVKNIQYF
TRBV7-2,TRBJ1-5,CASSLAGVVNQPQHF
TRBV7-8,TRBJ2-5,CASSRDRVLETQYF
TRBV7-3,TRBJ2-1,CASSPLSAGAREQFF
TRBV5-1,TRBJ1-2,CASSYGTDTNYGYTF
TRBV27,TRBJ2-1,CASSQGLAGTNEQFF
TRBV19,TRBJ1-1,CASSFGQVHTEAFF
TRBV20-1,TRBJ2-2,CSARNSGTGELFF
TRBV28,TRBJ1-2,CASVSGRTGDYGYTF
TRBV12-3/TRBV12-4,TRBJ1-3,CASSTGAFGNTIYF
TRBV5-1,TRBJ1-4,CASSPGQGNEKLFF
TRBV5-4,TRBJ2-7,CASSLQGQFSYEQYF
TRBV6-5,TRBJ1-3,CASSYSLFAGNSGNTIYF
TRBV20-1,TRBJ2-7,CSSPGTGDYEQYF
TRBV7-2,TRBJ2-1,CASSLGRVSENEQFF
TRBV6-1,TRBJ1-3,CASTRRGAGNTIYF
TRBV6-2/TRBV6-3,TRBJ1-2,CASNRGYGYTF
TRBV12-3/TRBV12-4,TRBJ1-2,CASSLDSLGGYTF
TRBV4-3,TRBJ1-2,CASSQAGVSNYGYTF
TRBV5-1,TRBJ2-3,CASSWGTLRDTQYF
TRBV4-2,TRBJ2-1,CASSQVISGASSYNEQFF
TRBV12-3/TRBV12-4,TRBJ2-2,CASSLGDWGQGPNTGELFF
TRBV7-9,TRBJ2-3,CASSLTAISDTQYF
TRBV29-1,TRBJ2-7,CSVELRSYEQYF
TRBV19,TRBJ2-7,CASSQDKGAYEQYF